These 4 T cell receptor beta chains share one sample of origin, sequenced in a study of CXCR3-negative and CXCR3-positive naive CD8 T cells. UMI-labeled 5' RACE TRB cDNA libraries were prepared from the cells. TCRdb processed the 5' RACE reads again and assigns one entry to each CDR3 protein, with no DNA. Recorded for this sample: around 47,000 distinct CDR3 sequences. The sample was memory CD8+ T cells from blood. These receptor sequences come from a human donor in good health. Some clones in this sample may be carry-over from other donors' samples.

V is TRBV6-5 and J is TRBJ1-1; TCRdb outputs TRBD1, but without DNA this stays unchecked. In germline, CDR1 is MNHEY, CDR2 SVGAGI. This CDR3 comprises 15 residues. CDR3 loop: CASSTYYRGSTEAFF.

This sequence joins TRBV6-2 or TRBV6-3 and TRBJ2-7; the D call of TRBD1 rests on TCRdb alone, since no DNA is present to check it. There are 13 residues in the CDR3. The V gene's germline CDR1 is MNHEY and CDR2 SVGEGT. CDR3 sequence: CASSHRGPYEQYF.

The gene calls are TRBV7-7 and TRBJ2-3; the TCRdb call, TRBD2, lacks DNA for checking. The CDR3 covers 15 residues. Germline assignment: CDR1 SSHAT and CDR2 FNYEAQ (reference sequence). The CDR3 sequence is CASSPGLANTDTQYF. Using reference TRBV7-7 and TRBJ2-3 for the parts outside the CDR3, the full variable domain is GAGVSQSPRYKVTKRGQDVTLRCDPISSHATLYWYQQALGQGPEFLTYFNYEAQPDKSGLPSDRFSAERPEGSISTLTIQRTEQRDSAMYRCASSPGLANTDTQYFGPGTRLTVL.

The genes are TRBV11-2 and TRBJ2-1. This CDR3 is 21 amino acids long. Germline V gene lookup returns CDR1 SGHAT and CDR2 FQNNGV. CDR3 region: CASSLRRAEEVGIGRYNEQFF.